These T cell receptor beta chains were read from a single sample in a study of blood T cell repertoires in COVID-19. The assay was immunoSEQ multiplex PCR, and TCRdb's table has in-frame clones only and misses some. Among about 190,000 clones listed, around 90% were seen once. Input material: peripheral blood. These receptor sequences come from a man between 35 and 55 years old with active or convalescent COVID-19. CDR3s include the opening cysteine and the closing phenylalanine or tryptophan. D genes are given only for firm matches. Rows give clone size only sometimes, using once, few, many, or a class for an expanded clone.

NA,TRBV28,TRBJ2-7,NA,TGTGCCAGCAGTTTATACGGGGACGAGCAGTACTTC,CASSLYGDEQYF
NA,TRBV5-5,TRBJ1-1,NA,TGTGCCAGCAGCTTAGGACAGCCTGGGAACACTGAAGCTTTCTTT,CASSLGQPGNTEAFF
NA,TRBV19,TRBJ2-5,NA,TGTGCCAGTAGTTTTAGGGGGCAAGAGACCCAGTACTTC,CASSFRGQETQYF
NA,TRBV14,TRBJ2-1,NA,TGTGCCAGCAGCCAGGCTGCTGGAGGGGGCGCTGGGCGTGAGCAGTTCTTC,CASSQAAGGGAGREQFF
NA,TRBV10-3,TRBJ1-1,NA,TGTGCCATCAGCCGGGACAACCTAGAAGCTGAAGCTTTCTTT,CAISRDNLEAEAFF
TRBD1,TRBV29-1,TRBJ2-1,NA,TGCAGCGTTGCTAACCTGGGACAGCTACGCGGGCAGTTCTTC,CSVANLGQLRGQFF
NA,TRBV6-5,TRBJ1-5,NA,TGTGCCATCCGACAGGGCAATCAGCCCCAGCATTTT,CAIRQGNQPQHF
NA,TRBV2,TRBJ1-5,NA,TGTGCCAGCCGTTCAGAAGGCCAACCTCGGGGGTACAATCAGCCCCAGCATTTT,CASRSEGQPRGYNQPQHF
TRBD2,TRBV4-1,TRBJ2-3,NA,TGCGCCAGCAGCCAACTAGCGGGCCCTGGCACAGATACGCAGTATTTT,CASSQLAGPGTDTQYF
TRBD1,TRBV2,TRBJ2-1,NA,TGTGCCAGCAGGGACTCTGGGACAGGGACCTACAATGAGCAGTTCTTC,CASRDSGTGTYNEQFF
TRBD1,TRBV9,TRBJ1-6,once,TGTGCCAGCAGCGTAGGGGGACAGGGAGTTTCACCCCTCCACTTT,CASSVGGQGVSPLHF
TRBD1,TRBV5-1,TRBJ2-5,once,TGCGCCAGCAGCCTCCGGACAGGATCACAAGAGACCCAGTACTTC,CASSLRTGSQETQYF
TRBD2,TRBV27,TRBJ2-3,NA,TGTGCCAGCAGTTCGAGGACTAGTGTGGGCGCGGGTACGCAGTATTTT,CASSSRTSVGAGTQYF
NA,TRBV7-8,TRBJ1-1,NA,TGTGCCAGCAGCGTCTCGGGGGATGGTGGAGCTTTCTTT,CASSVSGDGGAFF
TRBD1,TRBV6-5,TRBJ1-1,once,TGTGCCAGCAAAGGAGAAGGGGGCAAAAACACTGAAGCTTTCTTT,CASKGEGGKNTEAFF
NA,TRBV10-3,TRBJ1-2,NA,TGTGCCATCAGTGACAGTCACTATGGCTACACCTTC,CAISDSHYGYTF
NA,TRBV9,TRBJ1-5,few,TGTGCCAGCAGCGCCGGACTGAGCGGGGGGACCCAGCATTTT,CASSAGLSGGTQHF
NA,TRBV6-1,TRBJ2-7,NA,TGTGCCAGCAGCTTAAACTCCTACGAGCAGTACTTC,CASSLNSYEQYF
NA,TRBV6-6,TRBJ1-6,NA,TGTGCCAGCAGTTATGACGGAGACCTTAATTCACCCCTCCACTTT,CASSYDGDLNSPLHF
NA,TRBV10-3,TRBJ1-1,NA,TGTGCCATCAGTGAGGTCGACAGGGCTTTCTTT,CAISEVDRAFF
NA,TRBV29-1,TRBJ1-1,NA,TGCAGCGTTGTAGACCGGGGGATGAACACTGAAGCTTTCTTT,CSVVDRGMNTEAFF
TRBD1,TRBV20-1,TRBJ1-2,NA,TGCAGTGCTAGTCTAGGGGACAGGGGAGACTATGGCTACACCTTC,CSASLGDRGDYGYTF
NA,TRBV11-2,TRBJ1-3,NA,TGTGCCAGCAGCCGAGAAGACAACTCTGGAAACACCATATATTTT,CASSREDNSGNTIYF
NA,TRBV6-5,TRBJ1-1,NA,TGTGCCAGCAGTAAAAAGGGGGAGGGCACTGAAGCTTTCTTT,CASSKKGEGTEAFF
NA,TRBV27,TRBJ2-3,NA,TGTGCCAGCAGTTTAGAGGGCCCAGATACGCAGTATTTT,CASSLEGPDTQYF
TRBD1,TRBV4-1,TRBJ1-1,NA,TGCGCCAGCAGCCAAGTCGGGACAGCCGCTTTCTTT,CASSQVGTAAFF
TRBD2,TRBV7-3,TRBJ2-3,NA,TGTGCCAGCAGCTTGGCCGGAGCTAGCGGGGCACCTAGCACAGATACGCAGTATTTT,CASSLAGASGAPSTDTQYF
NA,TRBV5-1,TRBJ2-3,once,TGCGCCAGCAGCTTGGACGGCGGGTGGGCTGGCACAGATACGCAGTATTTT,CASSLDGGWAGTDTQYF
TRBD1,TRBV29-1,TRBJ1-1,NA,TGCAGCGCCGGTTACAGGGGAATGAACACTGAAGCTTTCTTT,CSAGYRGMNTEAFF
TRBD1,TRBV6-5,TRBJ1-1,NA,TGTGCCAGCAGTTACAAAACAGGGGACACTGAAGCTTTCTTT,CASSYKTGDTEAFF
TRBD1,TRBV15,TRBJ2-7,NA,TGTGCCACCAGCAGGAACAGGGGGGAGCAGTACTTC,CATSRNRGEQYF
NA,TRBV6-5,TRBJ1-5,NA,TGTGCCAGCAGTATAGGGGGTTGGGGCAATCAGCCCCAGCATTTT,CASSIGGWGNQPQHF
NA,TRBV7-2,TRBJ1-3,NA,TGTGCCAGCAGCCCGCAGGGTTCCGGAAACACCATATATTTT,CASSPQGSGNTIYF
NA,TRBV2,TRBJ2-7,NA,TGTGCCAGCAATCGGGGAAACTACGAGCAGTACTTC,CASNRGNYEQYF
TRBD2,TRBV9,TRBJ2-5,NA,TGTGCCAGCAGCGCCGACGAAAGAGGACTAGCAGGGGTCCAAGAGACCCAGTACTTC,CASSADERGLAGVQETQYF
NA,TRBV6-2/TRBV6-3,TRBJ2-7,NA,TGTGCCAGCAGTTACCGCGGGCAGCCCCACTCCTACGAGCAGTACTTC,CASSYRGQPHSYEQYF
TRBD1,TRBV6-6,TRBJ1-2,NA,TGTGCCAGCAGTTACTCAACCAGGGGGAATTATGGCTACACCTTC,CASSYSTRGNYGYTF
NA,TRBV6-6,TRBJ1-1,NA,TGTGCCAGCAGCCGAGAGGGCAGGCTGAACACTGAAGCTTTCTTT,CASSREGRLNTEAFF
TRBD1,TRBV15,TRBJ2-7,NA,TGTGCCACCAGCTCCCGAACAGGGGGGATTAACTACGAGCAGTACTTC,CATSSRTGGINYEQYF
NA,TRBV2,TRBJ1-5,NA,TGTGCCAGCAGCAGGAGGAATCAGCCCCAGCATTTT,CASSRRNQPQHF
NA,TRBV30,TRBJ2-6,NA,TGTGCCTGGAGTGTAGCAGGGACTGGGGCCAACGTCCTGACTTTC,CAWSVAGTGANVLTF
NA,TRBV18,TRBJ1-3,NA,TGTGCCAGCTCACCAGCAGGGAGGTCTGGAAACACCATATATTTT,CASSPAGRSGNTIYF
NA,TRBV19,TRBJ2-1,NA,TGTGCCAGTCGACCACAGGGATTCTTCAATGAGCAGTTCTTC,CASRPQGFFNEQFF